The entry below describes one T cell receptor (beta chain). The CDR3 has 15 amino acids. The germline CDR1 and CDR2 sequences are SGHRS and YFSETQ. V was trimmed by 4 bases and J by 2 bases, leaving 13 bases between them. Using immunoSEQ multiplex PCR, the repertoire was profiled, and TCRdb retains in-frame clones only, with some absent. This table holds hundreds of thousands of clones, about 91% found once. This sample is part of a study of blood T cell repertoires in COVID-19. Sequencing input: peripheral blood. The chain combines TRBV5-1 with TRBJ1-3; D uncertain. The sequence was obtained from a woman aged 45-59 years with COVID-19, enrolled during active disease. CDR3 sequence reads: CASSHSGVAGNTIYF. CDR3 in DNA: TGCGCCAGCAGCCACTCCGGGGTCGCTGGAAACACCATATATTTT.